These T cell receptor beta chains were read from a single sample in a study of long-term antiretroviral therapy in people with HIV. Only in-frame clones appear in the TCRdb table, and some are missing; sequencing was by immunoSEQ multiplex PCR. Of around 20,000 clones listed, about four fifths are singletons. Material: unsorted PBMCs, obtained less than 6 years after starting antiretroviral therapy. These receptors were collected from a man aged 25 to 40 with HIV. Both conserved end residues are part of each CDR3. The D gene is left open where the match is weak. Only part of the rows carry a size: once, few, many, or a class if the clone is expanded.

d_gene: NA; j_gene: TRBJ1-3; v_gene: TRBV27; abundance: few; CDR3nt: TGTGCCAGCAGACAGGGCTACTCTGGAAACACCATATATTTT; CDR3aa: CASRQGYSGNTIYF
d_gene: TRBD2; j_gene: TRBJ2-7; v_gene: TRBV13; abundance: few; CDR3nt: TGTGCCAGCAGCTCCGGACTAGCGGGTACCTACGAGCAGTACTTC; CDR3aa: CASSSGLAGTYEQYF
d_gene: TRBD2; j_gene: TRBJ2-2; v_gene: TRBV19; abundance: NA; CDR3nt: TGTGCCAGTCGAGTTTTTGCAGCGGGAGACACCGGGGAGCTGTTTTTT; CDR3aa: CASRVFAAGDTGELFF
d_gene: NA; j_gene: TRBJ1-3; v_gene: TRBV28; abundance: NA; CDR3nt: TGTGCCAGCAGTCCTAATCTTAATTCTGGAAACACCATATATTTT; CDR3aa: CASSPNLNSGNTIYF
d_gene: TRBD1; j_gene: TRBJ1-5; v_gene: TRBV2; abundance: few; CDR3nt: TGTGCCAGCACCGCATCCGGGACAGGGGTAGGTGGCAATCAGCCCCAGCATTTT; CDR3aa: CASTASGTGVGGNQPQHF
d_gene: NA; j_gene: TRBJ2-1; v_gene: TRBV19; abundance: few; CDR3nt: TGTGCCAGTAGTAAAGTCGGGGCTTACAATGAGCAGTTCTTC; CDR3aa: CASSKVGAYNEQFF
d_gene: NA; j_gene: TRBJ1-3; v_gene: TRBV18; abundance: NA; CDR3nt: TGTGCCAGCTCACCGCTCCGGGAGGATGGAAACACCATATATTTT; CDR3aa: CASSPLREDGNTIYF
d_gene: NA; j_gene: TRBJ2-7; v_gene: TRBV10-3; abundance: NA; CDR3nt: TGTGCCATCACGGACGTATCCTACGAGCAGTACTTC; CDR3aa: CAITDVSYEQYF
d_gene: NA; j_gene: TRBJ1-5; v_gene: TRBV28; abundance: NA; CDR3nt: TGTGCCAGCAGTTTCCCCCTTACAGTGATGGAGCATCAGCCCCAGCATTTT; CDR3aa: CASSFPLTVMEHQPQHF
d_gene: NA; j_gene: TRBJ1-1; v_gene: TRBV19; abundance: once; CDR3nt: TGTGCCAGTAGTTTCTCGGACCTGAACACTGAAGCTTTCTTT; CDR3aa: CASSFSDLNTEAFF
d_gene: NA; j_gene: TRBJ2-7; v_gene: TRBV27; abundance: NA; CDR3nt: TGTGCCACAAGGGGGGAAGGTTACGAGCAGTACTTC; CDR3aa: CATRGEGYEQYF
d_gene: NA; j_gene: TRBJ1-2; v_gene: TRBV4-3; abundance: medium-sized; CDR3nt: TGCGCCAGCAGCGTCGGGACGGCCTCCTATGGCTACACCTTC; CDR3aa: CASSVGTASYGYTF
d_gene: TRBD1; j_gene: TRBJ2-7; v_gene: TRBV4-2; abundance: NA; CDR3nt: TGTGCCAGCAGCCAAGGTTGGGACAGCTCCTACGAGCAGTACTTC; CDR3aa: CASSQGWDSSYEQYF
d_gene: NA; j_gene: TRBJ2-1; v_gene: TRBV5-1; abundance: NA; CDR3nt: TGCGCCAGCAGCTTGGTAGGGGGCTCCTACAATGAGCAGTTCTTC; CDR3aa: CASSLVGGSYNEQFF
d_gene: NA; j_gene: TRBJ2-5; v_gene: TRBV9; abundance: NA; CDR3nt: TGTGCCAGCAGCGTAGGGACAGTTGGCGGAGAGACCCAGTACTTC; CDR3aa: CASSVGTVGGETQYF
d_gene: NA; j_gene: TRBJ1-3; v_gene: TRBV9; abundance: NA; CDR3nt: TGTGCCAGCAGCGTAGATGACTTCTCTGGAAACACCATATATTTT; CDR3aa: CASSVDDFSGNTIYF
d_gene: TRBD2; j_gene: TRBJ2-1; v_gene: TRBV5-8; abundance: NA; CDR3nt: TGTGCCAGCAGCCGAGGACTAGCGGGGGTCGATGAGCAGTTCTTC; CDR3aa: CASSRGLAGVDEQFF
d_gene: TRBD1; j_gene: TRBJ1-2; v_gene: TRBV7-9; abundance: few; CDR3nt: TGTGCCAGCAGCGGGACAGGGTGGTCTGATGGCTACACCTTC; CDR3aa: CASSGTGWSDGYTF
d_gene: NA; j_gene: TRBJ1-1; v_gene: TRBV19; abundance: NA; CDR3nt: TGTGCCAGTACCCCAATGGGGAGGATTGAAGCTTTCTTT; CDR3aa: CASTPMGRIEAFF
d_gene: TRBD2; j_gene: TRBJ2-7; v_gene: TRBV29-1; abundance: NA; CDR3nt: TGCAGCGTTGCGGCTAGCGGGGGGGGTCTGGACGAGCAGTACTTC; CDR3aa: CSVAASGGGLDEQYF
d_gene: NA; j_gene: TRBJ1-5; v_gene: TRBV7-2; abundance: NA; CDR3nt: TGTGCCAGCAGCTTAGGAGGGCCCCAGCATTTT; CDR3aa: CASSLGGPQHF
d_gene: NA; j_gene: TRBJ2-7; v_gene: TRBV6-5; abundance: NA; CDR3nt: TGTGCCAGCAGTTACCGGGACCCTGGGACGGACGAGCAGTACTTC; CDR3aa: CASSYRDPGTDEQYF
d_gene: TRBD1; j_gene: TRBJ1-6; v_gene: TRBV7-9; abundance: NA; CDR3nt: TGTGCCAGCAGCACCGGACAGGGCGGAAAATCACCCCTCCACTTT; CDR3aa: CASSTGQGGKSPLHF
d_gene: NA; j_gene: TRBJ2-5; v_gene: TRBV5-1; abundance: NA; CDR3nt: TGCGCCAGCAGCTTGAGAGGGGGAGGAGAGACCCAGTACTTC; CDR3aa: CASSLRGGGETQYF
d_gene: NA; j_gene: TRBJ1-1; v_gene: TRBV7-2; abundance: once; CDR3nt: TGTGCCAGCAGCTTATTTCAGGGCAGGAACACTGAAGCTTTCTTT; CDR3aa: CASSLFQGRNTEAFF
d_gene: TRBD1; j_gene: TRBJ1-2; v_gene: TRBV6-1; abundance: NA; CDR3nt: TGTGCCAGCAGTGAGGACAGGAACTATGGCTACACCTTC; CDR3aa: CASSEDRNYGYTF
d_gene: NA; j_gene: TRBJ2-4; v_gene: TRBV30; abundance: NA; CDR3nt: TGTGCCTGGAGATGGGACGGGAACATTCAGTACTTC; CDR3aa: CAWRWDGNIQYF
d_gene: TRBD1; j_gene: TRBJ2-7; v_gene: TRBV6-5; abundance: NA; CDR3nt: TGTGCCAGCAGTTCGACAGGGGGTTCCGAGCAGTACTTC; CDR3aa: CASSSTGGSEQYF
d_gene: NA; j_gene: TRBJ2-2; v_gene: TRBV5-6; abundance: NA; CDR3nt: TGTGCCAGCAGCCTTCGGGACGGCACCGGGGAGCTGTTTTTT; CDR3aa: CASSLRDGTGELFF
d_gene: NA; j_gene: TRBJ2-7; v_gene: TRBV7-8; abundance: once; CDR3nt: TGTGCCAGCAGCCCCAATTGGCGGGGCTCCTACGAGCAGTACTTC; CDR3aa: CASSPNWRGSYEQYF
d_gene: NA; j_gene: TRBJ2-3; v_gene: TRBV21-1; abundance: NA; CDR3nt: TGTGCCAGCAGCAGAACACCCCCTCCCCTCGGGGATACGCAGTATTTT; CDR3aa: CASSRTPPPLGDTQYF
d_gene: NA; j_gene: TRBJ1-3; v_gene: TRBV18; abundance: NA; CDR3nt: TGTGCCAGCTCGCCCGAGGCCAACACCATATATTTT; CDR3aa: CASSPEANTIYF
d_gene: TRBD1; j_gene: TRBJ2-2; v_gene: TRBV7-2; abundance: NA; CDR3nt: TGTGCCAGCAGCCCTGGGAGGACAGGGGCAGACGGGGAGCTGTTTTTT; CDR3aa: CASSPGRTGADGELFF
d_gene: NA; j_gene: TRBJ1-5; v_gene: TRBV7-9; abundance: NA; CDR3nt: TGTGCCAGCAGCCCCCTTGGGAGTACAGGATTTGGGAGCAATCAGCCCCAGCATTTT; CDR3aa: CASSPLGSTGFGSNQPQHF
d_gene: NA; j_gene: TRBJ2-5; v_gene: TRBV5-1; abundance: once; CDR3nt: TGCGCCAGCAGCTTGGATGGGGAGACCCAGTACTTC; CDR3aa: CASSLDGETQYF
d_gene: NA; j_gene: TRBJ1-1; v_gene: TRBV29-1; abundance: NA; CDR3nt: TGCAGCGTTACCAGAGGGGTTGGGGAAGCTTTCTTT; CDR3aa: CSVTRGVGEAFF
d_gene: NA; j_gene: TRBJ1-4; v_gene: TRBV4-3; abundance: NA; CDR3nt: TGCGCCAGCAGCCAAGATGTCGCAGTGAGAAATGAAAAACTGTTTTTT; CDR3aa: CASSQDVAVRNEKLFF
d_gene: NA; j_gene: TRBJ1-2; v_gene: TRBV27; abundance: NA; CDR3nt: TGTGCCAGCAGTTTGGGGGGGGACGGCTATGGCTACACCTTC; CDR3aa: CASSLGGDGYGYTF
d_gene: NA; j_gene: TRBJ2-7; v_gene: TRBV7-6; abundance: NA; CDR3nt: TGTGCCAGCAGCTCCGGAGGCGGTCGGGGGTCCATTACTTTAAGCTCCTACGAGCAGTACTTC; CDR3aa: CASSSGGGRGSITLSSYEQYF
d_gene: NA; j_gene: TRBJ1-2; v_gene: TRBV4-1; abundance: once; CDR3nt: TGCGCCAGCAGCCAAGTAATTCTCGAGGGCATTAATGGCTACACCTTC; CDR3aa: CASSQVILEGINGYTF
d_gene: TRBD1; j_gene: TRBJ1-1; v_gene: TRBV4-3; abundance: NA; CDR3nt: TGCGCCAGCAGCGAGGGACAGGCGGTCACTGAAGCTTTCTTT; CDR3aa: CASSEGQAVTEAFF
d_gene: NA; j_gene: TRBJ1-2; v_gene: TRBV18; abundance: few; CDR3nt: TGTGCCAGCTCACCGGACGGACTCTATGGCTACACCTTC; CDR3aa: CASSPDGLYGYTF
d_gene: NA; j_gene: TRBJ1-2; v_gene: TRBV11-2; abundance: NA; CDR3nt: TGTGCCAGCAGCTTAGAACCGGGCCATGGCTACACCTTC; CDR3aa: CASSLEPGHGYTF
d_gene: NA; j_gene: TRBJ2-1; v_gene: TRBV9; abundance: NA; CDR3nt: TGTGCCAGCAGCGTAGGAATAGCGGTCTCCTACAATGAGCAGTTCTTC; CDR3aa: CASSVGIAVSYNEQFF
d_gene: TRBD1; j_gene: TRBJ2-7; v_gene: TRBV27; abundance: NA; CDR3nt: TGTGCCAGCAGTTCCACCAAATCCTCCGGGACAGGGTATTATGAGCAGTACTTC; CDR3aa: CASSSTKSSGTGYYEQYF
d_gene: NA; j_gene: TRBJ2-7; v_gene: TRBV2; abundance: NA; CDR3nt: TGTGCCAGCAGTGAAGCTAGGGCGCCCTACGAGCAGTACTTC; CDR3aa: CASSEARAPYEQYF
d_gene: NA; j_gene: TRBJ1-2; v_gene: TRBV7-8; abundance: NA; CDR3nt: TGTGCCAGCAGCTCCGTAGGGATAGGTACCTATGGCTACACCTTC; CDR3aa: CASSSVGIGTYGYTF
d_gene: NA; j_gene: TRBJ2-3; v_gene: TRBV5-4; abundance: once; CDR3nt: TGTGCCAGCAGCTCAATACTAGGTTCGGGCACAGATACGCAGTATTTT; CDR3aa: CASSSILGSGTDTQYF
d_gene: NA; j_gene: TRBJ1-6; v_gene: TRBV19; abundance: NA; CDR3nt: TGTGCCAGTAGTTCTCGGGTAGACGTCAATTCACCCCTCCACTTT; CDR3aa: CASSSRVDVNSPLHF
d_gene: TRBD1; j_gene: TRBJ1-6; v_gene: TRBV5-5; abundance: NA; CDR3nt: TGTGCCAGCAGCACTAACCGGGACAGGGTTGAATTTGGTAATTCACCCCTCCACTTT; CDR3aa: CASSTNRDRVEFGNSPLHF
d_gene: TRBD2; j_gene: TRBJ2-7; v_gene: TRBV5-1; abundance: NA; CDR3nt: TGCGCCAGCAGCTTGAGTAGCGGGGGGATCTCCTACGAGCAGTACTTC; CDR3aa: CASSLSSGGISYEQYF
d_gene: TRBD1; j_gene: TRBJ1-6; v_gene: TRBV6-5; abundance: once; CDR3nt: TGTGCCAGCAGCCAAGACAGGGCGAATTCACCCCTCCACTTT; CDR3aa: CASSQDRANSPLHF
d_gene: TRBD1; j_gene: TRBJ2-7; v_gene: TRBV5-1; abundance: NA; CDR3nt: TGCGCCAGCAGCTTGGAGGGGCAGGGGGCCTACGAGCAGTACTTC; CDR3aa: CASSLEGQGAYEQYF
d_gene: NA; j_gene: TRBJ2-7; v_gene: TRBV4-2; abundance: once; CDR3nt: TGTGCCAGCAGCCAAGATCGTGGCGCAGGCGAGCAGTACTTC; CDR3aa: CASSQDRGAGEQYF
d_gene: NA; j_gene: TRBJ2-1; v_gene: TRBV18; abundance: NA; CDR3nt: TGTGCCAGCTCACCACCAAATATGGTCTACAATGAGCAGTTCTTC; CDR3aa: CASSPPNMVYNEQFF
d_gene: NA; j_gene: TRBJ2-1; v_gene: TRBV19; abundance: NA; CDR3nt: TGTGCCAGTAGTATAAGGTCGGACAATGAGCAGTTCTTC; CDR3aa: CASSIRSDNEQFF
d_gene: NA; j_gene: TRBJ2-6; v_gene: TRBV7-9; abundance: NA; CDR3nt: TGTGCCAGCAGCCCGCGGCCCTCTGGGGCCAACGTCCTGACTTTC; CDR3aa: CASSPRPSGANVLTF
d_gene: TRBD2; j_gene: TRBJ2-2; v_gene: TRBV30; abundance: once; CDR3nt: TGTGCCTGGAGTGGCATAGCGGGGGTGGGGACCGGGGAGCTGTTTTTT; CDR3aa: CAWSGIAGVGTGELFF
d_gene: NA; j_gene: TRBJ1-2; v_gene: TRBV29-1; abundance: NA; CDR3nt: TGCAGCGTTGAAGATCTCTTTCATGGCTACACCTTC; CDR3aa: CSVEDLFHGYTF
d_gene: NA; j_gene: TRBJ2-2; v_gene: TRBV28; abundance: once; CDR3nt: TGTGCCAGCAGTTTCGCTGGGCAGGAAAACACCGGGGAGCTGTTTTTT; CDR3aa: CASSFAGQENTGELFF